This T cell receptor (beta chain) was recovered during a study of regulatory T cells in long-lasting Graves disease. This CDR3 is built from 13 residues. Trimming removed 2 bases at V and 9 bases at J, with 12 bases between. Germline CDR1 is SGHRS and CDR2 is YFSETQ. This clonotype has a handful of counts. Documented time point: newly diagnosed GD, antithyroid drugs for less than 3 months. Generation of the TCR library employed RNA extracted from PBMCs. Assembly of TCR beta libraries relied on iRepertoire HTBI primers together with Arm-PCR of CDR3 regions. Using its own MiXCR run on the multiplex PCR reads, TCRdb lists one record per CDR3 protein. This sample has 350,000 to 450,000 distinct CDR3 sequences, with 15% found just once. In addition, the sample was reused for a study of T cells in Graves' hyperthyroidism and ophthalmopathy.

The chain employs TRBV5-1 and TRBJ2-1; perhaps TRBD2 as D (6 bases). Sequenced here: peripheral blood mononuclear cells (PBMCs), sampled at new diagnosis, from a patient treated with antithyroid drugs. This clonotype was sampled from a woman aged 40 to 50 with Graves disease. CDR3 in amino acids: CASSFRLEGEQFF. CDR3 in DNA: TGCGCCAGCAGCTTCAGACTAGAAGGTGAGCAGTTCTTC.